This T cell receptor (beta chain) was recovered during a study of shared clonotypes between healthy human individuals. Study details: For every donor, three CD4 naive, three CD4 memory, two CD8 naive and one CD8 memory plates were used. Study observations and caveats: Clonotype sharing across several donors was observed for around 5% of naive CD4 clonotypes.

Each sorted subset replicate got 200 ng genomic DNA, roughly 30,000 genomes. Method: immunoSEQ multiplex PCR; TCRdb's copy keeps in-frame clones and lacks some. The sample contains around 2,100,000 clones, approximately 94% of which appear only once. This CDR3 has 15 residues. The ends were cut back, 4 bases at V and 6 bases at J, with 13 bases in the middle. Germline V gives CDR1 MGHRA, CDR2 YSYEKL. On this clone: No antigen is known for it.

Selected positively for CCR7 and CD45RO-negative, naive CD8 cells excluded terminally differentiated effector memory CD45RA+ cells. The V and J genes are TRBV4-1 and TRBJ1-6; perhaps TRBD1 as D (6 bases). The sequenced sample consisted of naive CD8+ T cells sorted from blood. The sequence derives from a man between 18 and 35 years old in good health. The CDR3 here is CASSLTTGFNSPLHF. The CDR3 DNA reads as TGCGCCAGCAGCCTCACGACAGGATTTAATTCACCCCTCCACTTT.